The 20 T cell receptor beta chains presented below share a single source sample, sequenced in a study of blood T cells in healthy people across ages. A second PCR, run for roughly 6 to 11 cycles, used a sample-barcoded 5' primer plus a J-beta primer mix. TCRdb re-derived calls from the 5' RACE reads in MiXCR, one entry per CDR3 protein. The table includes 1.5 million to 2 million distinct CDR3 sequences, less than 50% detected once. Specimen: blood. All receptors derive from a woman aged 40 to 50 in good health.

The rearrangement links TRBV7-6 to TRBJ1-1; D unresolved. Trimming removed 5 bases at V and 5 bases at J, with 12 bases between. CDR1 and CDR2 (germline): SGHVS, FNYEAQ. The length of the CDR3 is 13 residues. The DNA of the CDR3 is TGTGCCAGCAGCACAAATCGGGGAACTGAAGCTTTCTTT. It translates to CASSTNRGTEAFF.

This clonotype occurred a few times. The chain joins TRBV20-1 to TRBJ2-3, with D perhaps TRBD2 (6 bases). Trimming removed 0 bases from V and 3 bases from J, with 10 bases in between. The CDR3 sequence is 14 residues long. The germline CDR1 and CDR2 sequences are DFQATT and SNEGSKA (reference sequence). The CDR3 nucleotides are TGCAGTGCTAGAGAGGGGGGTAGTACAGATACGCAGTATTTT. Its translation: CSAREGGSTDTQYF.

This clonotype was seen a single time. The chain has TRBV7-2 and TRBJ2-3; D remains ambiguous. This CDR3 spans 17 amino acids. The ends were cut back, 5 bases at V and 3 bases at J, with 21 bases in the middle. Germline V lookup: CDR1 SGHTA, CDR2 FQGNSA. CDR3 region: CASSPRDRRKWTDTQYF. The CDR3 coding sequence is TGTGCCAGCAGCCCCCGTGATAGGCGGAAGTGGACAGATACGCAGTATTTT.

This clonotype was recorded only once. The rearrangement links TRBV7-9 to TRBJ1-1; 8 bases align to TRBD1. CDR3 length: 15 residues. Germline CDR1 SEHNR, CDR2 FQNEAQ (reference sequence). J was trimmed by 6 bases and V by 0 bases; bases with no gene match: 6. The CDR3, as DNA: TGTGCCAGCAGCTTAGCAACAGGGGGTGGCGCTGAAGCTTTCTTT. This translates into CASSLATGGGAEAFF. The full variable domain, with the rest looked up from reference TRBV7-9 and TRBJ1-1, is DTGVSQNPRHKITKRGQNVTFRCDPISEHNRLYWYRQTLGQGPEFLTYFQNEAQLEKSRLLSDRFSAERPKGSFSTLEIQRTEQGDSAMYLCASSLATGGGAEAFFGQGTRLTVV.

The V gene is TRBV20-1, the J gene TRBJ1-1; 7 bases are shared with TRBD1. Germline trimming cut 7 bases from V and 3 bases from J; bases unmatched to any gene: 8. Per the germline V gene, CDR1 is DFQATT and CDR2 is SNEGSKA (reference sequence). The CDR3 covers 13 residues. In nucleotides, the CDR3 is TGCAGTGGCCGGGGACAGCCTGACACTGAAGCTTTCTTT. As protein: CSGRGQPDTEAFF.

The DNA for the CDR3 is TGTGCCAGCAGCTTAGCAGTGGACAGGGGTGAGACCCAGTACTTC. It codes for CASSLAVDRGETQYF. The chain has TRBV7-2 and TRBJ2-5, with 9 bases that match TRBD1. CDR1 is SGHTA and CDR2 is FQGNSA in the germline V gene. The CDR3 runs to 15 residues. Germline trimming cut 0 bases from V and 5 bases from J; bases unmatched to any gene: 4.

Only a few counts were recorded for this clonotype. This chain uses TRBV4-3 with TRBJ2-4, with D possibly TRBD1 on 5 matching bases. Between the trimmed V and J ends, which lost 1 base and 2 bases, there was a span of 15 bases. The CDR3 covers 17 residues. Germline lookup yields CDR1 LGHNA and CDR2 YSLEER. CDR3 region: CASSQADISVTKNIQYF. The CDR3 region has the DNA TGCGCCAGCAGCCAAGCGGACATCTCCGTAACCAAAAACATTCAGTACTTC.

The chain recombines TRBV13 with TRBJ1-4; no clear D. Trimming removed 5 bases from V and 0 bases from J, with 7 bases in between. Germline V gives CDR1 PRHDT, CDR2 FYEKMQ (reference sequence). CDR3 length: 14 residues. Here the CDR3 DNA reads TGTGCCAGCAGCCTAGAGACAACTAATGAAAAACTGTTTTTT. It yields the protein CASSLETTNEKLFF. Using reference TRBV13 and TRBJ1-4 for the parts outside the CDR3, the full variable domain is AAGVIQSPRHLIKEKRETATLKCYPIPRHDTVYWYQQGPGQDPQFLISFYEKMQSDKGSIPDRFSAQQFSDYHSELNMSSLELGDSALYFCASSLETTNEKLFFGSGTQLSVL.

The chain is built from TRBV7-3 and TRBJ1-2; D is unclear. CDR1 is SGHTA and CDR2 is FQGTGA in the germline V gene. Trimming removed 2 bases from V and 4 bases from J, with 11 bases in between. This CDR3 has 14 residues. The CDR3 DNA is TGTGCCAGCAGCTTAGTGGTACCTAGCTATGGCTACACCTTC. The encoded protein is CASSLVVPSYGYTF. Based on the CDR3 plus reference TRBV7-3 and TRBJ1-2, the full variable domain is GAGVSQTPSNKVTEKGKYVELRCDPISGHTALYWYRQSLGQGPEFLIYFQGTGAADDSGLPNDRFFAVRPEGSVSTLKIQRTERGDSAVYLCASSLVVPSYGYTFGSGTRLTVV.

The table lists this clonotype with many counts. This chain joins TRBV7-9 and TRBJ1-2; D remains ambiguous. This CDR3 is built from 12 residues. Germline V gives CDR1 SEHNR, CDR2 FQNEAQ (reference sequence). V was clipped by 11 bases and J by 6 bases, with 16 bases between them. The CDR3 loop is CAVPGEVNGYTF. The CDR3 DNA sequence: TGTGCCGTGCCCGGGGAAGTGAATGGCTACACCTTC. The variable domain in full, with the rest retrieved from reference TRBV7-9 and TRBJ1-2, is DTGVSQNPRHKITKRGQNVTFRCDPISEHNRLYWYRQTLGQGPEFLTYFQNEAQLEKSRLLSDRFSAERPKGSFSTLEIQRTEQGDSAMYLCAVPGEVNGYTFGSGTRLTVV.

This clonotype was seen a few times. The CDR3 bases are TGTGCCACCCGACTCGGAGTCCATGAGCAGTTCTTC. Amino acid sequence: CATRLGVHEQFF. The rearrangement joins TRBV28 to TRBJ2-1; D remains unclear. Trimming pared 10 bases from V and 8 bases from J, leaving 15 bases between. There are 12 residues in the CDR3. Per the germline V gene, CDR1 is MDHEN and CDR2 is SYDVKM.

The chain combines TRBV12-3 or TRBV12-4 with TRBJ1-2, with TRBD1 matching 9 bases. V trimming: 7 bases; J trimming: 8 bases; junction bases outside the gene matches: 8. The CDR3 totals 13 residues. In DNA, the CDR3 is TGTGCCAGCACCCTGGGACAGGGAAGGGGCTACACCTTC. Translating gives CASTLGQGRGYTF.

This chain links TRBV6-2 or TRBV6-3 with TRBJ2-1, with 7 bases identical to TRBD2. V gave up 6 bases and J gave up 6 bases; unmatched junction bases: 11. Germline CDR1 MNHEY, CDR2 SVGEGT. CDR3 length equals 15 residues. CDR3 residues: CASRNAGTIANEQFF. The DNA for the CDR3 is TGTGCCAGCAGAAACGCCGGGACTATAGCCAATGAGCAGTTCTTC.

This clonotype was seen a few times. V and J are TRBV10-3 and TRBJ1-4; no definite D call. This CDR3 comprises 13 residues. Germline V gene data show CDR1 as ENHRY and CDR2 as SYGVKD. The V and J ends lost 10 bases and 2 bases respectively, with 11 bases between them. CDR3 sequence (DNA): TGTGCCACCCAGCCGCGGACTAATGAAAAACTGTTTTTT. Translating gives CATQPRTNEKLFF.

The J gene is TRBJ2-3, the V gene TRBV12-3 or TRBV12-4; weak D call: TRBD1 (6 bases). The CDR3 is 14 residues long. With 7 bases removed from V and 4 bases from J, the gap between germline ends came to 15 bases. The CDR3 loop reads CASINRGGPDTQYF. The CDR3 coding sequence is TGTGCCAGCATCAACAGAGGGGGTCCAGATACGCAGTATTTT.

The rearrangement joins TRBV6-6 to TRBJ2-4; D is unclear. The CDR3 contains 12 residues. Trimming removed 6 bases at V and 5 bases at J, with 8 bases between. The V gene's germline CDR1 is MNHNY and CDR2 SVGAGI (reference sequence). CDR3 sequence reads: CASSRIQNIQYF. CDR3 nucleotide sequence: TGTGCCAGCAGCCGCATCCAAAACATTCAGTACTTC.

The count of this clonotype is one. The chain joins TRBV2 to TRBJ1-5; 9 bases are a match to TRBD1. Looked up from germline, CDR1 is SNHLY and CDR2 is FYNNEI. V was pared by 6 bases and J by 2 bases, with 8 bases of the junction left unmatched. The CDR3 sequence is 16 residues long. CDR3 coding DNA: TGTGCCAGCAGCGGGGACAGGGCCGGGGGCAATCAGCCCCAGCATTTT. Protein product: CASSGDRAGGNQPQHF. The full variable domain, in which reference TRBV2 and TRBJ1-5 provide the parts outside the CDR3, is EPEVTQTPSHQVTQMGQEVILRCVPISNHLYFYWYRQILGQKVEFLVSFYNNEISEKSEIFDDQFSVERPDGSNFTLKIRSTKLEDSAMYFCASSGDRAGGNQPQHFGDGTRLSIL.

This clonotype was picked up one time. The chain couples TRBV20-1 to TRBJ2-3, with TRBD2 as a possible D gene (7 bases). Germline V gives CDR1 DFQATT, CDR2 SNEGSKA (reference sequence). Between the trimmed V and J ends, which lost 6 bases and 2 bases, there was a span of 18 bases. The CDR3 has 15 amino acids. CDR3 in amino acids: CSAMEGRGNTDTQYF. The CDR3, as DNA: TGCAGTGCAATGGAAGGGAGGGGGAACACAGATACGCAGTATTTT.

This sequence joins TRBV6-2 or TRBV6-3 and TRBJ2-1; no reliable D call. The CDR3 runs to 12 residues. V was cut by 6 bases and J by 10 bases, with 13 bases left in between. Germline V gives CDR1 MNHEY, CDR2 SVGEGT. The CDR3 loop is CASSFDAREQFF. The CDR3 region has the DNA TGTGCCAGCAGCTTCGACGCTAGAGAGCAGTTCTTC.

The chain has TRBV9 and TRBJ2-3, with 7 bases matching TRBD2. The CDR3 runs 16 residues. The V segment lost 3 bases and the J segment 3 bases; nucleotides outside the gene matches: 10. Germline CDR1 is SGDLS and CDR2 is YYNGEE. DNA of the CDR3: TGTGCCAGCAGCGGCACCGGGACTACTAATACAGATACGCAGTATTTT. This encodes CASSGTGTTNTDTQYF.